Presented here are 9 T cell receptor beta chains from one specimen sequenced in a study of blood T cells in healthy people across ages. Combining a sample-barcoded 5' primer with a J-beta primer mix, a second PCR ran for roughly 7 to 11 cycles. TCRdb re-called the 5' RACE reads with MiXCR, one entry per CDR3 protein. The table shows 1.8 million or so distinct CDR3 sequences, with about 39% occurring only once. Material for sequencing was blood. The receptor source for this set is a human donor in good health.

The chain couples TRBV6-6 to TRBJ1-2; D might be TRBD1 (6 bases). The CDR3 is 14 amino acids. V was cut by 2 bases and J by 6 bases, with 13 bases left in between. Germline V lookup: CDR1 MNHNY, CDR2 SVGAGI (reference sequence). The CDR3 region has the DNA TGTGCCAGCAGTTACGTGAGTAGGGACAATGGCTACACCTTC. Translating gives CASSYVSRDNGYTF.

This clonotype has a handful of counts. This chain links TRBV6-6 with TRBJ1-5; no definite D call. V lost 6 bases and J 7 bases, leaving 16 bases between the germline ends. The CDR3 is 14 amino acids. CDR1 and CDR2 (germline): MNHNY, SVGAGI (reference sequence). CDR3 in DNA: TGTGCCAGCAGCCCGCGGAGGTTTGGGCAGCCCCAGCATTTT. Its protein product is CASSPRRFGQPQHF.

This sequence joins TRBV12-3 or TRBV12-4 and TRBJ1-2; no clear D gene. Trimming cost V 3 bases and J 7 bases, with 12 bases left between them. The CDR3 spans 13 residues. CDR3 residues: CASSLMGCSGYTF. The CDR3 nucleotides are TGTGCCAGCAGTTTGATGGGGTGTTCTGGCTACACCTTC.

This clonotype was counted only a few times. The V call is TRBV28, the J call TRBJ2-1; 9 bases map to TRBD2. The CDR3 covers 13 residues. Per germline, CDR1 MDHEN and CDR2 SYDVKM. Trimming removed 8 bases from V and 10 bases from J; junction bases left unmatched: 9. CDR3 loop: CASVEPSGGEQFF. CDR3 in DNA: TGTGCCAGCGTGGAGCCAAGCGGGGGGGAGCAGTTCTTC.

This clonotype was recorded many times. The chain is built from TRBV7-9 and TRBJ2-7; D is possibly TRBD1 (6 bases). V dropped 3 bases and J dropped 4 bases, with 10 bases sitting between them. Germline CDR1 reads SEHNR; CDR2 reads FQNEAQ (reference sequence). The CDR3 has 13 amino acids. The CDR3 bases are TGTGCCAGCAGCTTGAACCAGGGGTACGAGCAGTACTTC. Its protein is CASSLNQGYEQYF.

This clonotype turned up a few times. The chain links TRBV10-3 to TRBJ2-5; 14 bases map to TRBD2. Per the germline V gene, CDR1 is ENHRY and CDR2 is SYGVKD. The CDR3 runs to 19 residues. After removal of 0 bases from V and 2 bases from J, the junction contained 8 bases not matched to a gene. This CDR3 reads CAISESIGLAGGPQETQYF. CDR3 nucleotide sequence: TGTGCCATCAGTGAGTCCATTGGACTAGCGGGGGGACCGCAAGAGACCCAGTACTTC.

The chain recombines TRBV7-9 with TRBJ2-1, with unresolved D. V was shortened by 5 bases and J by 6 bases, with 14 bases between the two germline ends. Germline CDR1 SEHNR, CDR2 FQNEAQ (reference sequence). The length of the CDR3 is 14 residues. The CDR3 nucleotides read TGTGCCAGCAGCGGCCCATTCACCGTCAATGAGCAGTTCTTC. Its translation: CASSGPFTVNEQFF.

The genes are TRBV7-2 and TRBJ2-7; D perhaps matches TRBD1 (7 bases). In germline, CDR1 is SGHTA, CDR2 FQGNSA. Deletions cut 3 bases from V and 3 bases from J, with 27 bases between. The CDR3 covers 19 residues. CDR3 in amino acids: CASSLFRGGQVWVGYEQYF. Written as DNA, the CDR3 is TGTGCCAGCAGCTTGTTCAGGGGAGGACAGGTTTGGGTGGGCTACGAGCAGTACTTC. The full variable domain, in which reference TRBV7-2 and TRBJ2-7 provide the parts outside the CDR3, is GAGVSQSPSNKVTEKGKDVELRCDPISGHTALYWYRQSLGQGLEFLIYFQGNSAPDKSGLPSDRFSAERTGGSVSTLTIQRTQQEDSAVYLCASSLFRGGQVWVGYEQYFGPGTRLTVT.

This clonotype was observed a few times. CDR3 in DNA: TGCGCCAGCAGCACCAATATACAGGCTCCTTACGAGCAGTACTTC. Translated, it gives CASSTNIQAPYEQYF. This chain uses TRBV4-3 with TRBJ2-7; the D gene is possibly TRBD1 (5 bases). This CDR3 has 15 residues. Per germline, CDR1 LGHNA and CDR2 YSLEER. V lost 5 bases and J lost 4, with 18 bases in between.